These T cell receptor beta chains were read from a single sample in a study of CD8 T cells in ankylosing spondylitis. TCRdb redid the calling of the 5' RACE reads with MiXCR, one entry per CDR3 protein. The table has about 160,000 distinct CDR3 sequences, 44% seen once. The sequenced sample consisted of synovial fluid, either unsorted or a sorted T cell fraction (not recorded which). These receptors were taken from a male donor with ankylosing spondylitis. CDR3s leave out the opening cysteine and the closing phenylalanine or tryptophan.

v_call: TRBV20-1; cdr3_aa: SANLGDDYNEQF
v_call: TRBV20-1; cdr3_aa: SARDGTSSSYEQY
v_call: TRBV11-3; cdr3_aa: ASSFTLAGGETQY
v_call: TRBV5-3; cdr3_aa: ARSPRRGRNTGELF
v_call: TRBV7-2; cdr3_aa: ASSLAVAPYNEQF
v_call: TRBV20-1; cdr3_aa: SAREAGYEQY
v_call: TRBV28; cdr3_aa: ASSLSPRQYFNSPLH
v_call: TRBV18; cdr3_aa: ASSPPEAGGHYGYT
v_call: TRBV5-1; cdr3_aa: ASSTGLVIGNTGELF
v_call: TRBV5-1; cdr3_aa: ASSLVGTTYNEQF
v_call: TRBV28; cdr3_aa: ASSSGGWGETQY
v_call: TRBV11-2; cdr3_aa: ASSYRVWTPYGYT
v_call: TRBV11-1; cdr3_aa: ASSLEGTGTTEAF
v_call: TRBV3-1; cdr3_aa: ASSQFPGLASWLGQETQY
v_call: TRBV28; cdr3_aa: ASSGTLGLGETQY
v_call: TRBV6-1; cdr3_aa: ASSRLGGGPYGYT
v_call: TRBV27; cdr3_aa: ASSLAAGGLYEQY
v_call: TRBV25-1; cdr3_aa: ASSPSGVKY
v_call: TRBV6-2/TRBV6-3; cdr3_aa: ASSYPRRERTGELF
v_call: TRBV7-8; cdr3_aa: ASSGGGFIGNEQF
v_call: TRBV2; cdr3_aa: ASSEYWGTEAF
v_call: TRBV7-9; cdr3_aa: ASSHTLSGGPIDTQY
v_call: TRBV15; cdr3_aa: ATSQGATNEKLF
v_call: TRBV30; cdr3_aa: ALGIRGNQPQH
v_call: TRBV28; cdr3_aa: ASSTGITYNEQF
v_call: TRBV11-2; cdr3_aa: ASSPRWDNEQF
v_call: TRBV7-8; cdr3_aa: ASSIHSFSYEQY
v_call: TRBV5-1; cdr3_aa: ASSLEVPLYNEQF
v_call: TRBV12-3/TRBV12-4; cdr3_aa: ASSTRLAGDYEQY
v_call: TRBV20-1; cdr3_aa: SASTGEPYEQY
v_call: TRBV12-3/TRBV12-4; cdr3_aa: ASSLSGGSGNQPQH
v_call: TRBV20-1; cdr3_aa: SARRLAGGRPDTQY
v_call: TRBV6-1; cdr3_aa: ASSGLWGQGTDTQY
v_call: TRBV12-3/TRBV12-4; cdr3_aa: ASSLLGGAHTEAF
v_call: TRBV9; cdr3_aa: ASSVDWSQPQH
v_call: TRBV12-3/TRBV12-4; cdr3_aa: ASTSPGMNTEAF
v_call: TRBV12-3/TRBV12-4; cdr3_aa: ASSLETPPSYEQY
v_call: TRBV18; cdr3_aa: ASSPIPLGMWAF
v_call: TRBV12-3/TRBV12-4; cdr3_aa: ASSLATSSTEAF